The clone carrying this T cell receptor beta chain has a count of ten or more. The V gene lost 6 bases and the J gene lost 5 bases, with 13 bases spanning the gap. The length of the CDR3 is 13 residues. The sample originates from a study of tumor-infiltrating lymphocytes in oesophageal squamous cell carcinoma. TCRdb passed the PCR reads through MiXCR, listing each CDR3 protein once. The sample records some 6,200 distinct CDR3 sequences, 15% being singletons. Sequencing was performed on normal esophageal tissue next to the tumor. J is TRBJ2-5 and V is TRBV12-3 or TRBV12-4; tentative D call: TRBD2 (7 bases). The receptor's source is a male donor with esophageal squamous cell carcinoma. In DNA form, the CDR3 reads TGTGCCAGCAGATGGGGGGGCCTCGAGACCCAGTACTTC. Its translation is CASRWGGLETQYF.